This T cell receptor beta chain was captured by sequencing in a study of blood T cell repertoires in COVID-19. Study-wide context: In each case, the material was cDNA or gDNA derived from T cells, B-cell-depleted T cells, or PBMCs.

Sequencing used immunoSEQ multiplex PCR; TCRdb keeps in-frame clones, though not all of them. The repertoire holds roughly 73,000 clones, with 88% as singletons. This CDR3 comprises 13 residues. Germline-derived CDR1 and CDR2 are DFQATT and SNEGSKA (reference sequence). V lost 3 bases and J lost 10, with 16 bases in between. Sequencing was performed on peripheral blood. The TCR sequence derives from a human donor in a cohort sampled during active COVID-19. The chain is built from TRBV20-1 and TRBJ2-1, with D possibly matching TRBD2 (6 bases). CDR3 loop: CSASPGTFMEQFF. Here the CDR3 DNA reads TGCAGTGCTAGTCCCGGGACTTTTATGGAGCAGTTCTTC.